These 10 T cell receptor beta chains originate from one sample sequenced in a study of T cell responses to AZD1222 COVID-19 vaccine. The method was immunoSEQ multiplex PCR; TCRdb's version includes in-frame clones alone and lacks a portion of them. The table has 200,000 or so clones, approximately 90% seen once. The sample consisted of peripheral blood, taken on day 0 of AZD1222 vaccination. All receptors derive from an adult in good health.

This chain links TRBV7-9 with TRBJ1-5; TRBD1 is a possible D gene (6 bases). Trimming shortened V by 5 bases and J by 5 bases, and 13 bases separated the two germline ends. Germline CDR1 is SEHNR and CDR2 is FQNEAQ (reference sequence). The CDR3 spans 14 residues. The CDR3 protein is CASSVGPGDQPQHF. The CDR3 nucleotides read TGTGCCAGCAGCGTCGGACCAGGGGATCAGCCCCAGCATTTT. Full variable domain (outside the CDR3, taken from reference TRBV7-9 and TRBJ1-5): DTGVSQNPRHKITKRGQNVTFRCDPISEHNRLYWYRQTLGQGPEFLTYFQNEAQLEKSRLLSDRFSAERPKGSFSTLEIQRTEQGDSAMYLCASSVGPGDQPQHFGDGTRLSIL.

This chain joins TRBV10-3 and TRBJ2-1; the D call may be TRBD1 or TRBD2 (5 bases each). V lost 6 bases, J lost 5 bases, and 5 bases lay in between. The CDR3 sequence is 11 residues long. Germline CDR1 and CDR2: ENHRY and SYGVKD. As DNA, the CDR3 is TGTGCCATCAGGGGGGACAATGAGCAGTTCTTC. This sequence encodes CAIRGDNEQFF.

The gene calls are TRBV5-4 and TRBJ2-7; D is perhaps TRBD2 (5 bases). V lost 3 bases and J lost 7, with 17 bases in between. CDR1 is SGHNT, CDR2 YYREEE, per germline (reference sequence). This CDR3 is built from 14 residues. CDR3 loop: CASSSGVKGGEQYF. For the CDR3, the DNA is TGTGCCAGCAGCTCCGGGGTTAAGGGCGGGGAGCAGTACTTC.

The chain couples TRBV5-1 to TRBJ2-2, with D possibly TRBD2 on 6 matching bases. Germline V CDR1 and CDR2: SGHRS, YFSETQ. This CDR3 has 15 amino acids. V lost 0 bases to trimming and J lost 2 bases, with 8 bases between them. CDR3 region: CASSLGGKNTGELFF. CDR3 bases: TGCGCCAGCAGCTTGGGCGGGAAAAACACCGGGGAGCTGTTTTTT.

The CDR3 spells CASSVVAGPKGTDTQYF. The CDR3 DNA follows: TGTGCCAGCAGCGTAGTGGCGGGTCCGAAGGGCACAGATACGCAGTATTTT. The chain links TRBV9 to TRBJ2-3, with TRBD2 as a possible D gene (5 bases). CDR1 is SGDLS and CDR2 is YYNGEE in the germline V gene. This CDR3 is built from 17 residues. Trimming took off 0 bases at V and 1 base at J, with 15 bases between the two ends.

This sequence joins TRBV28 and TRBJ2-7; maybe TRBD1 (6 bases). Germline CDR1 MDHEN, CDR2 SYDVKM. The CDR3 has 13 residues. Trimming removed 6 bases at V and 6 bases at J, with 15 bases between. The CDR3 coding sequence is TGTGCCAGCAGGGACATCCCCAGGGGCGAGCAGTACTTC. This translates into CASRDIPRGEQYF.

The genes are TRBV18 and TRBJ1-1, with no clear D. The V gene lost 1 base and the J gene lost 3 bases, with 9 bases spanning the gap. Germline CDR1 is KGHSH and CDR2 is LQKENI. This CDR3 is 14 amino acids long. CDR3 nucleotides: TGTGCCAGCTCACCACTCCTGGGTGACACTGAAGCTTTCTTT. Amino acids: CASSPLLGDTEAFF. The full variable domain, completed using reference TRBV18 and TRBJ1-1, is NAGVMQNPRHLVRRRGQEARLRCSPMKGHSHVYWYRQLPEEGLKFMVYLQKENIIDESGMPKERFSAEFPKEGPSILRIQQVVRGDSAAYFCASSPLLGDTEAFFGQGTRLTVV.

The rearrangement links TRBV19 to TRBJ2-7, with 9 bases that match TRBD1. Trimming removed 3 bases from V and 3 bases from J; junction bases left unmatched: 9. Per the germline V gene, CDR1 is LNHDA and CDR2 is SQIVND (reference sequence). There are 16 residues in the CDR3. The CDR3 protein is CASSMGQGAPHYEQYF. The CDR3 nucleotides are TGTGCCAGTAGTATGGGACAGGGAGCCCCACACTACGAGCAGTACTTC.

The chain employs TRBV3-1 (or the pseudogene TRBV3-2) and TRBJ2-1; 9 positions agree with TRBD2. With 11 bases clipped from V and 8 bases from J, the junction kept 10 bases outside the gene matches. Germline V gives CDR1 LGHDT, CDR2 YNNKEL (reference sequence). This CDR3 is built from 13 residues. CDR3: CAARAGGAHEQFF. The DNA for the CDR3 is TGTGCCGCCAGGGCGGGGGGGGCGCATGAGCAGTTCTTC.

This chain uses TRBV7-3 with TRBJ1-1; D unresolved. The CDR3 is 13 amino acids. Germline V CDR1 and CDR2: SGHTA, FQGTGA. V lost 1 base to trimming and J lost 2 bases, with 5 bases between them. Here the CDR3 DNA reads TGTGCCAGCAGCTTAAGGAGTAACACTGAAGCTTTCTTT. This codes for CASSLRSNTEAFF.